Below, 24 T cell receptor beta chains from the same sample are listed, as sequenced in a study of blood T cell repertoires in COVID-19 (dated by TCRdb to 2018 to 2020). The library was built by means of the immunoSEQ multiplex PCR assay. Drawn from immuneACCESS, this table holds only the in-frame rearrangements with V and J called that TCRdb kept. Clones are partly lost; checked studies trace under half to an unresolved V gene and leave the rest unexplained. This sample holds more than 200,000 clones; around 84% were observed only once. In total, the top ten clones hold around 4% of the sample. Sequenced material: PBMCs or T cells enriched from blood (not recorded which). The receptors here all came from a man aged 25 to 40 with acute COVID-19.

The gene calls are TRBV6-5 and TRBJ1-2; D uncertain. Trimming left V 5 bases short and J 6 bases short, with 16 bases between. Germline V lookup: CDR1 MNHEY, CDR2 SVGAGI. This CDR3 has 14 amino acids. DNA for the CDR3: TGTGCCAGCAGTAACGGGATTCCAGTGAATGGCTACACCTTC. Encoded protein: CASSNGIPVNGYTF.

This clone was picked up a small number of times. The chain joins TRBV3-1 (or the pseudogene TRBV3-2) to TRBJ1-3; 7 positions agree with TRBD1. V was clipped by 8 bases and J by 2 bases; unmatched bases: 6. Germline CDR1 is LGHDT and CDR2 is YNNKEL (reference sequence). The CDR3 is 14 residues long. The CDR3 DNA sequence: TGTGCCAGCGAAACTAGGGGGCCTGGAAACACCATATATTTT. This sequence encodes CASETRGPGNTIYF.

CDR3 protein: CASSLEGQGNTEAFF. CDR3 nucleotides: TGTGCCAGCAGCCTCGAAGGACAGGGGAACACTGAAGCTTTCTTT. The gene calls are TRBV13 and TRBJ1-1; TRBD1 matches at 8 bases. CDR3 length: 15 residues. Trimming removed 5 bases from V and 1 base from J; junction bases left unmatched: 6. CDR1 and CDR2 from the germline V gene are PRHDT and FYEKMQ (reference sequence).

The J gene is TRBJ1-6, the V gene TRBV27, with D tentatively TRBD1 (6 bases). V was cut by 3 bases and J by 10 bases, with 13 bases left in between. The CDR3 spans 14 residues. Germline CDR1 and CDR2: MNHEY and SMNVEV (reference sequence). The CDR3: CASSFWGRESPLHF. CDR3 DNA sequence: TGTGCCAGCAGTTTCTGGGGGCGCGAATCACCCCTCCACTTT.

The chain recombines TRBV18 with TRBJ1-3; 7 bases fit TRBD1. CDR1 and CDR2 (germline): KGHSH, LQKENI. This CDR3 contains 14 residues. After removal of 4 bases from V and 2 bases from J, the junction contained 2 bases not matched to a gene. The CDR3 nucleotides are TGTGCCAGCTCACAGACAGGGACTGGAAACACCATATATTTT. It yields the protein CASSQTGTGNTIYF.

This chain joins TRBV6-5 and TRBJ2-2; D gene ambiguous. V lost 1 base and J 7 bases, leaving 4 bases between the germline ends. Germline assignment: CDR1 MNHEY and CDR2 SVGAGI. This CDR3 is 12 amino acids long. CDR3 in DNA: TGTGCCAGCAGTTACTTCCGCGGGGAGCTGTTTTTT. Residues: CASSYFRGELFF.

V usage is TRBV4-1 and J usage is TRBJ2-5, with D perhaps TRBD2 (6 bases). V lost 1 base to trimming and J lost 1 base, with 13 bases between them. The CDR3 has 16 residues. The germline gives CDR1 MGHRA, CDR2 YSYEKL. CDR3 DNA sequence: TGCGCCAGCAGCCAAGGAGTCCTAGCGACCCAAGAGACCCAGTACTTC. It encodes CASSQGVLATQETQYF.

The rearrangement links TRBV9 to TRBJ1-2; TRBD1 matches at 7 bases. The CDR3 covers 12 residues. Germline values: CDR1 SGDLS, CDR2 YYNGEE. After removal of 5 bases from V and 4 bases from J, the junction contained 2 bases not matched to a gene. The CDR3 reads CASRTGLYGYTF. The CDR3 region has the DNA TGTGCCAGCAGGACAGGGCTCTATGGCTACACCTTC.

In DNA form, the CDR3 reads TGCAGCGCAGAGACAGGCGACTATGGCTACACCTTC. This translates into CSAETGDYGYTF. This sequence joins TRBV29-1 and TRBJ1-2, with D perhaps matching TRBD1 (6 bases). This CDR3 has 12 amino acids. The germline V and J ends were trimmed by 7 bases and 3 bases, with 12 bases remaining between them. In germline, CDR1 is SQVTM, CDR2 ANQGSEA.

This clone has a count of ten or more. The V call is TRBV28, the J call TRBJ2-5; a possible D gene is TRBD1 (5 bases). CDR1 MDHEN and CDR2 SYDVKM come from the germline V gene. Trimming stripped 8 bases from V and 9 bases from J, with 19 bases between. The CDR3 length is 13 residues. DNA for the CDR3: TGTGCCAGCGAAAGTATTAACGTAGGGGCCCAGTACTTC. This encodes CASESINVGAQYF. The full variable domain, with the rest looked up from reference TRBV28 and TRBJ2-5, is DVKVTQSSRYLVKRTGEKVFLECVQDMDHENMFWYRQDPGLGLRLIYFSYDVKMKEKGDIPEGYSVSREKKERFSLILESASTNQTSMYLCASESINVGAQYFGPGTRLLVL.

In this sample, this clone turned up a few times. CDR3 sequence (DNA): TGCGCCAGCAAAAGGGGGTGGGATTCCAATGAGCAGTTCTTC. This codes for CASKRGWDSNEQFF. The chain carries TRBV10-2 and TRBJ2-1, with TRBD1 as a possible D gene (6 bases). Deletions cut 7 bases from V and 6 bases from J, with 16 bases between. CDR1 is WSHSY and CDR2 is SAAADI in the germline V gene. This CDR3 is 14 amino acids long.

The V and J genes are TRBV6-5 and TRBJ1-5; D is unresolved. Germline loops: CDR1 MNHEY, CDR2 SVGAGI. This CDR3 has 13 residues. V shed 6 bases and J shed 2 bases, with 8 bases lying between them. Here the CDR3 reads CASRAGGNQPQHF. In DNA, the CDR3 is TGTGCCAGCAGGGCCGGGGGCAATCAGCCCCAGCATTTT.

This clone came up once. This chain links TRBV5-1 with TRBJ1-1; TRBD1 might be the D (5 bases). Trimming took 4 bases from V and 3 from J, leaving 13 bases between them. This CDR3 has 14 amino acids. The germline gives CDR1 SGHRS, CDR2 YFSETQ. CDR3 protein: CASSNRQLHTEAFF. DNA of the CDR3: TGCGCCAGCAGCAATCGACAGCTACACACTGAAGCTTTCTTT.

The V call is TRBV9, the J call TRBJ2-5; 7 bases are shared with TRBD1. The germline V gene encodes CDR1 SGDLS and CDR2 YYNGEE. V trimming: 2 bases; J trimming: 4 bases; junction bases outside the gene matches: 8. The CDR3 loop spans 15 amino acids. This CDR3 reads CASSVLTGDRETQYF. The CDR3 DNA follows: TGTGCCAGCAGCGTGCTTACAGGGGATCGAGAGACCCAGTACTTC.

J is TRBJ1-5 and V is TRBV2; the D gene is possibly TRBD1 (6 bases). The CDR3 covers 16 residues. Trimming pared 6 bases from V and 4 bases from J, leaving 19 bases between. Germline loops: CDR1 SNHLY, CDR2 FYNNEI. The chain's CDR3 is CASRDGTRSHNQPQHF. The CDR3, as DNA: TGTGCCAGCAGGGACGGGACAAGGTCGCATAATCAGCCCCAGCATTTT.

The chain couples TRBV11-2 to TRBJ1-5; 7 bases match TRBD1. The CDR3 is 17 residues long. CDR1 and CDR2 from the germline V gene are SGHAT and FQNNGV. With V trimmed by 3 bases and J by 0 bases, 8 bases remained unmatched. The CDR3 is CASSLDAGGFSNQPQHF. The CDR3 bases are TGTGCCAGCAGCTTGGACGCAGGGGGTTTTAGCAATCAGCCCCAGCATTTT.

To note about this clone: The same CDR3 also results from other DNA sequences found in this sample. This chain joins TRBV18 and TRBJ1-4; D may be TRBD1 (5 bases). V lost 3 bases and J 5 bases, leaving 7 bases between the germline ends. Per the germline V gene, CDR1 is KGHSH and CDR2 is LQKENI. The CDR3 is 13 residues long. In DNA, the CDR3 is TGTGCCAGCTCACCTCAGGGAAATGAAAAACTGTTTTTT. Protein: CASSPQGNEKLFF.

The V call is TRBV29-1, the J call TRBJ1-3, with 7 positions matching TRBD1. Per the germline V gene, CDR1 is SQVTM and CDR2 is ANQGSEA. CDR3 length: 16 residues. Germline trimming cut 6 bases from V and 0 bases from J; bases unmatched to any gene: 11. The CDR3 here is CSVSFGTAASGNTIYF. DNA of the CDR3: TGCAGCGTATCATTCGGGACAGCGGCCTCTGGAAACACCATATATTTT.

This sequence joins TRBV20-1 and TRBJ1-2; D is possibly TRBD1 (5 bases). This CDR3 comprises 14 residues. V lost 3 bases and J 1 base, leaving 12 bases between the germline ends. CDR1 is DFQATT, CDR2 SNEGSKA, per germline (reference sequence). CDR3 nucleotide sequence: TGCAGTGCTAGTAGGGCGGGGGATAACTATGGCTACACCTTC. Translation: CSASRAGDNYGYTF.

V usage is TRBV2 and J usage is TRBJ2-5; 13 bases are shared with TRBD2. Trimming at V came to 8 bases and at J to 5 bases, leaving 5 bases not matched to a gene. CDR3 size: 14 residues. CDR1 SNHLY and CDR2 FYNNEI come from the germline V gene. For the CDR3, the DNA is TGTGCCAGCCAGGGACTAGCGGGGAGGGAGACCCAGTACTTC. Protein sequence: CASQGLAGRETQYF.

The CDR3: CASSFQGGGETQYF. The DNA for the CDR3 is TGTGCCAGTAGTTTCCAGGGAGGTGGGGAGACCCAGTACTTC. This rearrangement joins TRBV19 to TRBJ2-5, with D perhaps TRBD2 (6 bases). CDR3 length: 14 residues. Trimming pared 5 bases from V and 5 bases from J, leaving 15 bases between. Germline V gene lookup returns CDR1 LNHDA and CDR2 SQIVND (reference sequence).

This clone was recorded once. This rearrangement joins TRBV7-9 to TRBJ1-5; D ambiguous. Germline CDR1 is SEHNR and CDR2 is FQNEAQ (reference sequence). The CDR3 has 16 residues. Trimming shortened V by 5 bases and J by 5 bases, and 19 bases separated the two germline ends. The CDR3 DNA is TGTGCCAGCAGCCTGGTATCCGAGCGGTTTCATCAGCCCCAGCATTTT. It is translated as CASSLVSERFHQPQHF.

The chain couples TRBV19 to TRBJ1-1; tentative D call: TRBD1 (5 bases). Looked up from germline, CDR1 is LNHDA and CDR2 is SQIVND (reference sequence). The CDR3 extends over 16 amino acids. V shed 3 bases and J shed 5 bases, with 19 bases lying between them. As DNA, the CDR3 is TGTGCCAGTAGTATCCAGGCCATAGGGAGGGGAACTGAAGCTTTCTTT. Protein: CASSIQAIGRGTEAFF. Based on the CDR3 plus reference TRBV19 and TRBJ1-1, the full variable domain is DGGITQSPKYLFRKEGQNVTLSCEQNLNHDAMYWYRQDPGQGLRLIYYSQIVNDFQKGDIAEGYSVSREKKESFPLTVTSAQKNPTAFYLCASSIQAIGRGTEAFFGQGTRLTVV.

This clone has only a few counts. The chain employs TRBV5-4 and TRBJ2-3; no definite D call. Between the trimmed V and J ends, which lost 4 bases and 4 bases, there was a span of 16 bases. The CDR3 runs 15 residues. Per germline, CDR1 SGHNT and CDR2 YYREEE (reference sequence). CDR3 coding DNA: TGTGCCAGCAGCAGGCGAGCGTCAGTTGCAGATACGCAGTATTTT. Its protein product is CASSRRASVADTQYF.